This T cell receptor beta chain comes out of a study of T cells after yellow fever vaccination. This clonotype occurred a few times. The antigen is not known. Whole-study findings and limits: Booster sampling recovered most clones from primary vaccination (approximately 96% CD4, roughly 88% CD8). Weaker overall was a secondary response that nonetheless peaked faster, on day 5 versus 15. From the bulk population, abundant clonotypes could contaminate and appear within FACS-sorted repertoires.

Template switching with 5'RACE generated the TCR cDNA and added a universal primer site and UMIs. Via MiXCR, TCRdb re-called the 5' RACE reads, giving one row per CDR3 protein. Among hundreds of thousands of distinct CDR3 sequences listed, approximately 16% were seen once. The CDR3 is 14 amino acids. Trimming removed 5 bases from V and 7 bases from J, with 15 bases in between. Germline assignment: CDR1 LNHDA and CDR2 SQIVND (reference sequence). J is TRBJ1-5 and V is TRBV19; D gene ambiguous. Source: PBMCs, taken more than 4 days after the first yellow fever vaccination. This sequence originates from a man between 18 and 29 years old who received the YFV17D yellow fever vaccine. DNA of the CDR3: TGTGCCAGTAGTTGGACGTGGGGAAGCCAGCCCCAGCATTTT. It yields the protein CASSWTWGSQPQHF.